The 21 T cell receptor beta chains given below trace back to one sample, sequenced in a study of radiotherapy plus CTLA-4 blockade in lung cancer (dated by TCRdb to between 2018 and 2020). Libraries were prepared through the immunoSEQ multiplex PCR assay. TCRdb re-hosts the immuneACCESS table, in-frame sequences only. Its copies lack some clones; in the studies checked, an unresolved V gene accounts for under half of them, and the cause for the rest is not known. For this sample the table gives more than 90,000 clones, of which roughly 88% were detected only once. Together, the top ten hold 4.5% to 6% of the sample. Sequenced material: peripheral blood, taken from a patient treated with radiotherapy plus ipilimumab. These receptors all stem from a human donor with non-small cell lung cancer that progressed on radiotherapy plus ipilimumab.

The rearrangement uses TRBV4-1 and TRBJ2-5; D is possibly TRBD1 (7 bases). V lost 3 bases to trimming and J lost 5 bases, with 16 bases between them. CDR1 and CDR2 (germline): MGHRA, YSYEKL. The CDR3 has 15 amino acids. CDR3 DNA sequence: TGCGCCAGCAGCCACCCAGGGGGAGGAGGGGAGACCCAGTACTTC. The encoded protein is CASSHPGGGGETQYF.

CDR3 sequence reads: CASSYGTGWGQETQYF. The CDR3 DNA is TGTGCCAGCAGTTACGGGACAGGGTGGGGACAAGAGACCCAGTACTTC. This chain links TRBV6-5 with TRBJ2-5; 9 bases are a match to TRBD1. Germline V gene lookup returns CDR1 MNHEY and CDR2 SVGAGI. Trimming cost V 2 bases and J 2 bases; bases outside gene matches: 6. CDR3 length equals 16 residues.

This clone has a handful of counts. This rearrangement joins TRBV18 to TRBJ1-2; D remains unclear. Germline loops: CDR1 KGHSH, CDR2 LQKENI. Trimming left V 3 bases short and J 4 bases short, with 15 bases between. CDR3 length: 15 residues. DNA for the CDR3: TGTGCCAGCTCACCGAGAGAAGACTCCCTCTATGGCTACACCTTC. Translation gives CASSPREDSLYGYTF.

This clone was seen just once. The chain joins TRBV4-1 to TRBJ2-7; 9 bases are a match to TRBD1. Germline V gene sequence: CDR1 MGHRA, CDR2 YSYEKL. The CDR3 runs to 18 residues. The ends lost 4 bases at V and 2 bases at J; junction bases unmatched: 15. This chain's CDR3 is CASSLKSRDRESTYEQYF. Here the CDR3 DNA reads TGCGCCAGCAGCCTAAAATCCCGGGACAGGGAATCTACCTACGAGCAGTACTTC.

The V call is TRBV18, the J call TRBJ2-7; 9 bases line up with TRBD1. Germline loops: CDR1 KGHSH, CDR2 LQKENI. Germline trimming cut 6 bases from V and 7 bases from J; bases unmatched to any gene: 13. The CDR3 runs 15 residues. The CDR3: CASSPGTGKFGEQYF. The CDR3 region has the DNA TGTGCCAGCTCCCCCGGGACAGGGAAGTTCGGGGAGCAGTACTTC. Complete variable domain (other parts from reference TRBV18 and TRBJ2-7): NAGVMQNPRHLVRRRGQEARLRCSPMKGHSHVYWYRQLPEEGLKFMVYLQKENIIDESGMPKERFSAEFPKEGPSILRIQQVVRGDSAAYFCASSPGTGKFGEQYFGPGTRLTVT.

J is TRBJ2-2 and V is TRBV5-1, with D tentatively TRBD2 (5 bases). V lost 7 bases and J lost 5, with 30 bases in between. The V gene's germline CDR1 is SGHRS and CDR2 YFSETQ. The CDR3 sequence is 19 residues long. CDR3: CASLGQNEKLRAETGELFF. CDR3 nucleotide sequence: TGCGCCAGCCTCGGCCAAAACGAAAAGTTGAGGGCGGAGACCGGGGAGCTGTTTTTT. Full variable domain (remainder filled in from reference TRBV5-1 and TRBJ2-2): KAGVTQTPRYLIKTRGQQVTLSCSPISGHRSVSWYQQTPGQGLQFLFEYFSETQRNKGNFPGRFSGRQFSNSRSEMNVSTLELGDSALYLCASLGQNEKLRAETGELFFGEGSRLTVL.

The genes are TRBV30 and TRBJ1-4; D might be TRBD1 (5 bases). The CDR3 is 13 amino acids. V gave up 2 bases and J gave up 12 bases, with 16 bases separating them. The germline V gene encodes CDR1 GTSNPN and CDR2 SVGIG (reference sequence). CDR3 nucleotide sequence: TGTGCCTGGAGTACAATTTCGGCGGGGGAACTGTTTTTT. Its protein product is CAWSTISAGELFF.

The J gene is TRBJ2-1, the V gene TRBV2; the D call may be TRBD1 or TRBD2 (5 bases each). The V end was cut by 2 bases, the J end by 3 bases, with 11 bases between. CDR1 is SNHLY, CDR2 FYNNEI, per germline. The CDR3 totals 15 residues. Written as DNA, the CDR3 is TGTGCCAGCAGTGAATATTGGGGGAACTACAATGAGCAGTTCTTC. It specifies CASSEYWGNYNEQFF.

Of note for this clone: Distinct nucleotide sequences in the sample also encode this CDR3. The rearrangement joins TRBV4-2 to TRBJ2-1; TRBD2 matches 11 bases. The CDR3 runs 17 residues. In germline, CDR1 is LGHNA, CDR2 YNFKEQ. Trimming at V came to 0 bases and at J to 5 bases, leaving 6 bases not matched to a gene. The CDR3 spells CASSQELAGGPHNEQFF. The CDR3 nucleotides are TGTGCCAGCAGCCAAGAGTTAGCGGGAGGGCCCCACAATGAGCAGTTCTTC.

This clone appeared a single time. The CDR3 nucleotides are TGTGCCAAAGGGGGGAGTCCCAACTATGGCTACACCTTC. Translated: CAKGGSPNYGYTF. The genes are TRBV19 and TRBJ1-2; TRBD1 might be the D (6 bases). The CDR3 contains 13 residues. The germline V gene encodes CDR1 LNHDA and CDR2 SQIVND (reference sequence). The germline V and J ends were trimmed by 10 bases and 2 bases, with 14 bases remaining between them. The entire variable domain, with the rest obtained from reference TRBV19 and TRBJ1-2, is as follows: DGGITQSPKYLFRKEGQNVTLSCEQNLNHDAMYWYRQDPGQGLRLIYYSQIVNDFQKGDIAEGYSVSREKKESFPLTVTSAQKNPTAFYLCAKGGSPNYGYTFGSGTRLTVV.

V is TRBV5-1 and J is TRBJ1-1; no reliable D call. CDR1 and CDR2 (germline): SGHRS, YFSETQ. CDR3 size: 13 residues. Trimming stripped 0 bases from V and 1 base from J, with 4 bases between. CDR3: CASSLGGNTEAFF. CDR3 coding DNA: TGCGCCAGCAGCTTGGGAGGGAACACTGAAGCTTTCTTT. Full variable domain (missing parts from reference TRBV5-1 and TRBJ1-1): KAGVTQTPRYLIKTRGQQVTLSCSPISGHRSVSWYQQTPGQGLQFLFEYFSETQRNKGNFPGRFSGRQFSNSRSEMNVSTLELGDSALYLCASSLGGNTEAFFGQGTRLTVV.

The chain recombines TRBV4-2 with TRBJ1-2; 7 bases are shared with TRBD1. CDR1 is LGHNA and CDR2 is YNFKEQ in the germline V gene. The CDR3 runs 15 residues. The V segment lost 0 bases and the J segment 5 bases; nucleotides outside the gene matches: 6. CDR3 DNA sequence: TGTGCCAGCAGCCAAGACGTTAGGGACAGATATGGCTACACCTTC. It is translated as CASSQDVRDRYGYTF.

This sequence joins TRBV29-1 and TRBJ2-3, with D unresolved. V was trimmed by 4 bases and J by 1 base, leaving 12 bases between them. This CDR3 region has 14 residues. Germline values: CDR1 SQVTM, CDR2 ANQGSEA. Here the CDR3 DNA reads TGCAGCGTTGCTCCGGGCGTGGGCACAGATACGCAGTATTTT. Amino acid sequence: CSVAPGVGTDTQYF.

This chain links TRBV6-1 with TRBJ2-7; D might be TRBD1 (5 bases). Germline V gene data show CDR1 as MNHNS and CDR2 as SASEGT. CDR3 length: 13 amino acids. The V end lost 11 bases, the J end lost 1 base, and 15 bases lay between the germline ends. CDR3 coding DNA: TGTGCCTCCTCGACAGAGAATTCCTACGAGCAGTACTTC. This encodes CASSTENSYEQYF.

The gene calls are TRBV2 and TRBJ2-5; 7 nucleotides line up with TRBD1. CDR3 length: 14 amino acids. V trimming: 6 bases; J trimming: 2 bases; junction bases outside the gene matches: 6. From germline, CDR1 is SNHLY and CDR2 FYNNEI. This CDR3 is CASSRTGEQETQYF. The CDR3 nucleotides read TGTGCCAGCAGCAGGACAGGCGAACAAGAGACCCAGTACTTC.

The V call is TRBV29-1, the J call TRBJ1-3; tentative D call: TRBD1 (5 bases). Germline loops: CDR1 SQVTM, CDR2 ANQGSEA. The CDR3 consists of 13 residues. Trimming removed 6 bases from V and 4 bases from J, with 13 bases in between. CDR3 in amino acids: CSVESGIGNTIYF. The CDR3 region has the DNA TGCAGCGTCGAGTCAGGGATAGGAAACACCATATATTTT.

The CDR3 region has the DNA TGTGCCAGCAGCGTGGGACCTGGAGATGAGCAGTTCTTC. Translation: CASSVGPGDEQFF. The chain recombines TRBV7-3 with TRBJ2-1; D is possibly TRBD1 or TRBD2 (5 bases each). This CDR3 has 13 amino acids. Germline CDR1 and CDR2: SGHTA and FQGTGA. Trimming pared 5 bases from V and 8 bases from J, leaving 13 bases between. Combining the CDR3 with reference TRBV7-3 and TRBJ2-1 gives the whole variable domain GAGVSQTPSNKVTEKGKYVELRCDPISGHTALYWYRQSLGQGPEFLIYFQGTGAADDSGLPNDRFFAVRPEGSVSTLKIQRTERGDSAVYLCASSVGPGDEQFFGPGTRLTVL.

The count of this clone is one. This chain links TRBV5-1 with TRBJ1-1; perhaps TRBD1 as D (6 bases). Germline V gene data show CDR1 as SGHRS and CDR2 as YFSETQ. The CDR3 runs to 16 residues. With 2 bases removed from V and 4 bases from J, the gap between germline ends came to 18 bases. The DNA for the CDR3 is TGCGCCAGCAGCTTAGGGCAGGGGCGCTTGGTCACTGAAGCTTTCTTT. It encodes CASSLGQGRLVTEAFF. Filled out from reference TRBV5-1 and TRBJ1-1, the complete variable domain reads KAGVTQTPRYLIKTRGQQVTLSCSPISGHRSVSWYQQTPGQGLQFLFEYFSETQRNKGNFPGRFSGRQFSNSRSEMNVSTLELGDSALYLCASSLGQGRLVTEAFFGQGTRLTVV.

The chain employs TRBV7-2 and TRBJ2-3, with 7 bases lining up with TRBD2. This CDR3 is built from 16 residues. Germline loops: CDR1 SGHTA, CDR2 FQGNSA. J lost 2 bases, V lost 7 bases, and 12 bases had no gene match. For the CDR3, the DNA is TGTGCCAGCACCCGCCCCCCTGCGGGAGACACAGATACGCAGTATTTT. This encodes CASTRPPAGDTDTQYF.

The CDR3 is CASSLAVVSGTNEQFF. The CDR3, as DNA: TGTGCCAGCAGCTTAGCGGTAGTTAGCGGGACGAATGAGCAGTTCTTC. This rearrangement joins TRBV7-8 to TRBJ2-1; 8 nucleotides match TRBD2. V lost 0 bases, J lost 7 bases, and 8 bases stayed unmatched. Per the germline V gene, CDR1 is SGHVS and CDR2 is FQNEAQ. CDR3 length: 16 residues.

The genes are TRBV5-1 and TRBJ2-1, with TRBD2 as a possible D gene (7 bases). Germline V CDR1 and CDR2: SGHRS, YFSETQ. Trimming stripped 3 bases from V and 7 bases from J, with 23 bases between. The CDR3 contains 17 residues. The CDR3 DNA follows: TGCGCCAGCAGCTCCGGGACATTGGGACTAATCGCAAATGAGCAGTTCTTC. This gives the protein CASSSGTLGLIANEQFF.